The 29 T cell receptor beta chains below come from one sample, sequenced in a study of blood T cells in healthy people across ages. A second roughly 6 to 12 cycle PCR used barcoded and J-beta primers. One entry per CDR3 protein results from TCRdb running MiXCR on the 5' RACE reads. This table holds roughly 650,000 distinct CDR3 sequences, approximately 30% found once. The sequencing sample was made of blood. The receptors derive from a woman aged 80 or older in good health.

This clonotype was counted at least ten times. V is TRBV20-1 and J is TRBJ1-6; D uncertain. V was shortened by 6 bases and J by 0 bases, with 9 bases between the two germline ends. The CDR3 has 14 residues. The germline V gene has CDR1 DFQATT and CDR2 SNEGSKA (reference sequence). The CDR3 region is CSALPDSYNSPLHF. The CDR3 DNA reads TGCAGTGCCCTGCCTGACTCCTATAATTCACCCCTCCACTTT.

The V and J genes are TRBV3-1 and TRBJ2-7; a weak D match, TRBD2 (5 bases). The CDR3 extends over 15 amino acids. CDR1 is LGHDT, CDR2 YNNKEL, per germline (reference sequence). V lost 2 bases and J lost 6, with 17 bases in between. CDR3 sequence: CASSQNPTKGFEQYF. The CDR3 coding sequence is TGTGCCAGCAGCCAAAACCCGACTAAAGGATTCGAGCAGTACTTC.

This clonotype was counted ten times or more. This rearrangement joins TRBV20-1 to TRBJ1-3, with 7 bases fitting TRBD1. Unmatched junction bases numbered 2, after V lost 4 bases and J lost 5 bases. The CDR3 has 12 residues. The V gene's germline CDR1 is DFQATT and CDR2 SNEGSKA (reference sequence). CDR3 sequence (DNA): TGCAGTGCTACGGGACAGAGAAACACCATATATTTT. This translates into CSATGQRNTIYF.

This clonotype was seen ten or more times. The chain links TRBV20-1 to TRBJ2-1, with D perhaps matching TRBD2 (6 bases). Germline CDR1 reads DFQATT; CDR2 reads SNEGSKA (reference sequence). The CDR3 totals 16 residues. The V end was cut by 0 bases, the J end by 5 bases, with 17 bases between. CDR3 loop: CSARDWRESTHNEQFF. CDR3 bases: TGCAGTGCTAGAGATTGGAGGGAATCAACCCACAATGAGCAGTTCTTC.

In this sample, this clonotype turned up many times. CDR3 residues: CASSLGDARHPGEAFF. In DNA, the CDR3 is TGCGCCAGCAGCTTGGGGGATGCGAGACATCCTGGCGAAGCTTTCTTT. The genes are TRBV5-1 and TRBJ1-1; D not certain. Germline assignment: CDR1 SGHRS and CDR2 YFSETQ. Trimming stripped 0 bases from V and 8 bases from J, with 20 bases between. The CDR3 runs 16 residues.

The sample holds many counts of this clonotype. The chain recombines TRBV2 with TRBJ2-3, with TRBD2 identical over 11 bases. Germline CDR1 reads SNHLY; CDR2 reads FYNNEI. CDR3 length: 15 amino acids. Losses at the gene ends were 6 bases for V and 4 bases for J; bases not matched to a gene: 6. The CDR3 loop is CASSALAGGSDTQYF. The CDR3 nucleotides read TGTGCCAGCAGCGCGCTAGCGGGGGGATCAGATACGCAGTATTTT.

Ten or more counts support this clonotype. V is TRBV5-1 and J is TRBJ2-7, with TRBD1 matching over 9 bases. The CDR3 extends over 15 amino acids. After removal of 4 bases from V and 1 base from J, the junction contained 6 bases not matched to a gene. CDR1 is SGHRS and CDR2 is YFSETQ in the germline V gene. This CDR3 reads CASSPGQGISYEQYF. The DNA for the CDR3 is TGCGCCAGCAGCCCCGGACAGGGGATATCCTACGAGCAGTACTTC.

This clonotype was counted ten times or more. The gene calls are TRBV20-1 and TRBJ1-6; D ambiguous. The V end was cut by 0 bases, the J end by 5 bases, with 11 bases between. The V gene's germline CDR1 is DFQATT and CDR2 SNEGSKA (reference sequence). The CDR3 is made up of 15 amino acids. CDR3 amino acids: CSARDRRKHNSPLHF. DNA of the CDR3: TGCAGTGCTAGAGACCGGAGAAAACATAATTCACCCCTCCACTTT.

The table lists this clonotype with a few counts. A much larger clonotype is one base distant, so this may be a read error. The CDR3 sequence: CASSLSSGRDTQYF. CDR3 in DNA: TGTGCCAGCAGCTTATCGTCGGGGAGGGATACGCAGTATTTT. The chain employs TRBV7-6 and TRBJ2-3, with D possibly matching TRBD2 (6 bases). With 2 bases removed from V and 6 bases from J, the gap between germline ends came to 12 bases. The CDR3 consists of 14 residues. From germline, CDR1 is SGHVS and CDR2 FNYEAQ.

This clonotype was observed many times. The chain carries TRBV20-1 and TRBJ2-7; 10 bases fit TRBD1. The germline gives CDR1 DFQATT, CDR2 SNEGSKA (reference sequence). V gave up 3 bases and J gave up 2 bases; unmatched junction bases: 10. This CDR3 spans 16 amino acids. The CDR3: CSASGGTGEMTYEQYF. The DNA for the CDR3 is TGCAGTGCTAGCGGTGGGACAGGGGAGATGACCTACGAGCAGTACTTC.

This clonotype has more than one count but fewer than ten. The chain joins TRBV12-3 or TRBV12-4 to TRBJ1-6, with D uncertain. Trimming stripped 3 bases from V and 10 bases from J, with 13 bases between. The CDR3 consists of 14 residues. As DNA, the CDR3 is TGTGCCAGCAGTTTCTCACTAGGGAACTCACCCCTCCACTTT. Protein product: CASSFSLGNSPLHF.

The chain recombines TRBV2 with TRBJ2-1; 8 positions match TRBD1. The J call is doubtful: the DNA matches TRBJ2-7 better. The CDR3 runs to 15 residues. The germline gives CDR1 SNHLY, CDR2 FYNNEI. CDR3 region: CASSADRATHNEQYF. CDR3 nucleotides: TGTGCCAGCAGCGCGGACAGGGCCACCCACAATGAGCAGTACTTC.

Notes on this clonotype: This may arise from a read error, as a much more abundant clone is one base away. This rearrangement joins TRBV20-1 to TRBJ2-7, with D tentatively TRBD1 or TRBD2 (5 bases each). There are 13 residues in the CDR3. Germline CDR1 reads DFQATT; CDR2 reads SNEGSKA (reference sequence). Written as DNA, the CDR3 is TGCAGTGCTAGACCTTCCTTGAGGGACGAGCGGTACTTC. Protein product: CSARPSLRDERYF.

This clonotype came up a few times. CDR3 coding DNA: TGTGCCAGTAGATGGACAGGGCTGGACTATGGCTACACCTTC. Translating it yields CASRWTGLDYGYTF. The chain uses TRBV19 and TRBJ1-2, with 8 bases aligning to TRBD1. Germline CDR1 reads LNHDA; CDR2 reads SQIVND (reference sequence). The CDR3 sequence is 14 residues long. The V gene end was trimmed by 6 bases and the J gene end by 3 bases; junction bases not matched to a gene: 6.

The rearrangement joins TRBV6-1 to TRBJ1-1; no reliable D call. The CDR3 consists of 12 residues. Trimming left V 4 bases short and J 1 base short, with 4 bases between. Germline CDR1 MNHNS, CDR2 SASEGT. CDR3 residues: CASSGWNTEAFF. The CDR3 DNA reads as TGTGCCAGCAGTGGATGGAACACTGAAGCTTTCTTT.

There are a few counts of this clonotype. The chain recombines TRBV20-1 with TRBJ2-5; 12 nucleotides match TRBD2. The better agreement between TRBJ2-7 and the DNA end casts doubt on the J call. Germline CDR1 DFQATT, CDR2 SNEGSKA (reference sequence). The CDR3 runs 17 residues. The CDR3 region has the DNA TGCAGTGCTAGTATCCGGACTAGCGGGGAATCGGGTTACGAGCAGTACTTC. It translates to CSASIRTSGESGYEQYF.

This clonotype has a count of ten or more. The chain recombines TRBV4-1 with TRBJ2-3; TRBD1 or TRBD2 may be the D gene (6 bases each). Germline CDR1 is MGHRA and CDR2 is YSYEKL. V lost 1 base, J lost 2 bases, and 13 bases lay in between. The CDR3 runs 16 residues. This CDR3 reads CASSQVIGGTTDTQYF. CDR3 coding DNA: TGCGCCAGCAGCCAAGTGATAGGGGGGACCACAGATACGCAGTATTTT.

This clonotype came up many times. V is TRBV7-9 and J is TRBJ2-7; maybe TRBD2 (5 bases). The germline gives CDR1 SEHNR, CDR2 FQNEAQ (reference sequence). This CDR3 spans 14 amino acids. The V end lost 1 base, the J end lost 2 bases, and 9 bases lay between the germline ends. The CDR3 reads CASSLDTGTYEQYF. The CDR3 DNA reads as TGTGCCAGCAGCTTAGATACGGGAACCTACGAGCAGTACTTC.

The V call is TRBV5-1, the J call TRBJ2-1; no firm D call. Trimming took off 4 bases at V and 0 bases at J, with 17 bases between the two ends. Germline loops: CDR1 SGHRS, CDR2 YFSETQ. This CDR3 region has 17 residues. In DNA form, the CDR3 reads TGCGCCAGCAGCGACTTACCGGGTTCTGGCTCCTACAATGAGCAGTTCTTC. As protein: CASSDLPGSGSYNEQFF.

This clonotype was recorded at least ten times. The rearrangement joins TRBV10-3 to TRBJ2-6; D not resolved. V was clipped by 0 bases and J by 0 bases, with 6 bases between them. Germline values: CDR1 ENHRY, CDR2 SYGVKD. The CDR3 runs to 16 residues. In nucleotides, the CDR3 is TGTGCCATCAGTGAGTCACGGCCCTCTGGGGCCAACGTCCTGACTTTC. Translating it yields CAISESRPSGANVLTF.

The rearrangement links TRBV29-1 to TRBJ2-2; 7 bases map to TRBD2. The junction had 9 bases not matched to a gene; V was cut back by 4 bases and J by 1 base. The CDR3 sequence is 16 residues long. Per germline, CDR1 SQVTM and CDR2 ANQGSEA. The chain's CDR3 is CSVATGGLRNTGELFF. DNA of the CDR3: TGCAGCGTTGCAACGGGGGGACTAAGGAACACCGGGGAGCTGTTTTTT.

This clonotype was detected only a few times. A much larger clone differs from this one at a single base, so this may be a read error. The chain uses TRBV5-1 and TRBJ2-1; the D gene could be TRBD1 or TRBD2 (5 bases each). Germline values: CDR1 SGHRS, CDR2 YFSETQ. The V gene lost 2 bases and the J gene lost 8 bases, with 17 bases spanning the gap. CDR3 length equals 15 residues. This CDR3 reads CASSLMGDGCDEQFF. The CDR3 coding sequence is TGCGCCAGCAGCTTAATGGGGGACGGTTGCGATGAGCAGTTCTTC.

Ten or more counts support this clonotype. The chain joins TRBV4-1 to TRBJ2-1; 8 nucleotides line up with TRBD2. Germline V gene sequence: CDR1 MGHRA, CDR2 YSYEKL. After removal of 0 bases from V and 10 bases from J, the junction contained 14 bases not matched to a gene. This CDR3 contains 17 residues. The DNA for the CDR3 is TGCGCCAGCAGCCAAGATCCCCCGACTAGCGTGAGGGGGGAGCAGTTCTTC. It specifies CASSQDPPTSVRGEQFF.

The gene calls are TRBV28 and TRBJ1-1, with TRBD1 matching 9 bases. Germline V gene sequence: CDR1 MDHEN, CDR2 SYDVKM. J lost 1 base, V lost 10 bases, and 4 bases had no gene match. This CDR3 is 13 amino acids long. CDR3 coding DNA: TGTGCCACCCGGACAGGGGAGAACACTGAAGCTTTCTTT. Protein product: CATRTGENTEAFF.

As for this clonotype: At one end, the junction sequence differs from germline, possibly due to a read error. This sequence joins TRBV6-2 or TRBV6-3 and TRBJ1-1; TRBD1 is a possible D gene (6 bases). This CDR3 region has 12 residues. Germline assignment: CDR1 MNHEY and CDR2 SVGEGT. The CDR3 bases are TGTGTCAGCTGGGAGGGGGTGGTTGAAGCTTTCTTT. Translation gives CVSWEGVVEAFF.

Of note for this clonotype: A much bigger clone sits one base away, suggesting this may be a read error. The V and J genes are TRBV20-1 and TRBJ2-5; D is possibly TRBD1 or TRBD2 (5 bases each). The germline V gene encodes CDR1 DFQATT and CDR2 SNEGSKA (reference sequence). Trimming shortened V by 7 bases and J by 11 bases, and 20 bases separated the two germline ends. There are 12 residues in the CDR3. This CDR3 reads CSVGTVGNEQYF. CDR3 DNA: TGCAGTGTCGGGACGGTAGGAAATGAGCAGTACTTC.

The genes are TRBV20-1 and TRBJ2-5; 10 nucleotides agree with TRBD1. V shed 6 bases and J 2 bases; nucleotides not matched to a gene: 6. Per the germline V gene, CDR1 is DFQATT and CDR2 is SNEGSKA (reference sequence). This CDR3 has 14 amino acids. CDR3 sequence (DNA): TGCAGTGCCGGGGACAGGGGTTATCAAGAGACCCAGTACTTC. Protein product: CSAGDRGYQETQYF.

V gene TRBV7-9 combines with J gene TRBJ1-3; D perhaps matches TRBD1 (5 bases). Trimming took off 1 base at V and 2 bases at J, with 24 bases between the two ends. CDR1 is SEHNR, CDR2 FQNEAQ, per germline (reference sequence). There are 20 residues in the CDR3. The CDR3 coding sequence is TGTGCCAGCAGCTTAGTTGTAAGGGAAACCTCGGGGCTGACTGGAAACACCATATATTTT. The encoded protein is CASSLVVRETSGLTGNTIYF.

This clonotype was seen once. A much more abundant neighbour one base away suggests this may be a read error. This chain links TRBV28 with TRBJ1-4; TRBD1 agrees at 7 bases. This CDR3 has 14 amino acids. Germline assignment: CDR1 MDHEN and CDR2 SYDVKM. The CDR3 loop is CASRVRDSNEKRFF. CDR3 bases: TGTGCCAGCAGGGTCCGGGACAGTAATGAAAAACGGTTTTTT.